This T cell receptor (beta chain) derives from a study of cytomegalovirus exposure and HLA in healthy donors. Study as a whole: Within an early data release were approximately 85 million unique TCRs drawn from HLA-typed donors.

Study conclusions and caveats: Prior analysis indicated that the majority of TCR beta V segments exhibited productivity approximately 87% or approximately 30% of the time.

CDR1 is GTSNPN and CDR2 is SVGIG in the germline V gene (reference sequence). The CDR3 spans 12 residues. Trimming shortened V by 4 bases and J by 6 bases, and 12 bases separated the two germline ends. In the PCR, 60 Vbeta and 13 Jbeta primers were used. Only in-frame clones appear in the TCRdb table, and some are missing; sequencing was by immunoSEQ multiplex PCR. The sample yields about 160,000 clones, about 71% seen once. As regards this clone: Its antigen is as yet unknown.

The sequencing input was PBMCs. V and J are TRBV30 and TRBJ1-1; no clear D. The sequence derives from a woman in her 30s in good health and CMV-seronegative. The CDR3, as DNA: TGTGCCTGGACCCCTCTCGGAGCTGAAGCTTTCTTT. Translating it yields CAWTPLGAEAFF.